The clone carrying this T cell receptor beta chain showed up just once. This specimen belongs to a study of graft-versus-host responses after intestinal transplantation. Study-level results: Among circulating GvH clones, peak levels were associated with early post-transplant declines in HvG clones.

Germline V lookup: CDR1 KGHSH, CDR2 LQKENI. Unmatched junction bases numbered 3, after V lost 4 bases and J lost 1 base. CDR3 length equals 15 residues. Co-plated with around 200,000 CFSE-labeled responder cells were around 200,000 irradiated, violet-dye-labeled stimulator cells. The protocol was immunoSEQ multiplex PCR, while the TCRdb copy is restricted to in-frame clones and leaves out a portion. The data hold 20,000 to 25,000 clones, with 35% to 50% observed a single time. This chain joins TRBV18 and TRBJ2-2, with 7 bases that match TRBD2. The sample was alloreactive CD8+ T cells from a mixed lymphocyte reaction culture, taken before intestinal transplant. Subset given: CFSE-low proliferating T cells sorted from approximately 6-day pre-transplant mixed lymphocyte reaction (GvH or HvG direction). This TCR came from a human patient who received an intestinal transplant. The CDR3 here is CASSLLAGNTGELFF. The CDR3, as DNA: TGTGCCAGCTCACTATTAGCGGGGAACACCGGGGAGCTGTTTTTT.